A single sample is the source of the 10 T cell receptor beta chains below, sequenced in a study of glioma-infiltrating T cells. TCR alpha and beta CDR3 regions were amplified from RNA using iRepertoire nested multiplex PCR. One entry per CDR3 protein results from TCRdb running MiXCR on the multiplex PCR reads. The table lists 90,000 to 110,000 distinct CDR3 sequences, less than 30% of them singletons. The sequencing sample was made of glioma tissue, nonneoplastic brain tissue, or PBMCs (not recorded which). Receptors were obtained from a human donor with low-grade glioma or glioblastoma, undergoing nonglioma brain surgery, or in good health (not recorded which).

The J gene is TRBJ2-1, the V gene TRBV28; TRBD2 matches 8 bases. The CDR3 has 19 residues. Germline V gene sequence: CDR1 MDHEN, CDR2 SYDVKM. V shed 6 bases and J 4 bases; nucleotides not matched to a gene: 20. CDR3 in DNA: TGTGCCAGCAGCCGACGAGTCGGGGGGGGACTGTGGCTTTACAATGAGCAGTTCTTC. It specifies CASSRRVGGGLWLYNEQFF.

By frequency in the sample, this clonotype is medium-sized. The genes are TRBV6-2 or TRBV6-3 and TRBJ1-1; D ambiguous. V was clipped by 2 bases and J by 4 bases, with 8 bases between them. Looked up from germline, CDR1 is MNHEY and CDR2 is SVGEGT. CDR3 length equals 13 residues. The CDR3 protein is CASSYLPTTEAFF. The CDR3 nucleotides read TGTGCCAGCAGTTACCTACCGACCACTGAAGCTTTCTTT.

A few counts support this clonotype. The gene calls are TRBV12-3 or TRBV12-4 and TRBJ1-5, with D uncertain. This CDR3 has 15 residues. The V gene lost 2 bases and the J gene lost 2 bases, with 10 bases spanning the gap. CDR3 bases: TGTGCCAGCAGTTTACAGTCAGAGGGCAATCAGCCCCAGCATTTT. Amino acid sequence: CASSLQSEGNQPQHF.

In its sample, this clonotype was seen many times. Here the CDR3 DNA reads TGCAGCGCCTCCGGGTTTAGCACAGATACGCAGTATTTT. Translation: CSASGFSTDTQYF. The rearrangement uses TRBV29-1 and TRBJ2-3; D gene ambiguous. Trimming pared 7 bases from V and 0 bases from J, leaving 11 bases between. This CDR3 has 13 amino acids. Germline V gives CDR1 SQVTM, CDR2 ANQGSEA.

This clonotype was observed many times. The V and J genes are TRBV4-1 and TRBJ1-5, with 8 bases that match TRBD1. J lost 5 bases, V lost 0 bases, and 3 bases had no gene match. Germline values: CDR1 MGHRA, CDR2 YSYEKL. The CDR3 is made up of 15 amino acids. The CDR3 region is CASSQEVTGDQPQHF. In DNA, the CDR3 is TGCGCCAGCAGCCAAGAAGTGACAGGGGATCAGCCCCAGCATTTT.

There are a few counts of this clonotype. The V and J genes are TRBV19 and TRBJ2-5; 7 positions agree with TRBD1. The junction had 13 bases not matched to a gene; V was cut back by 2 bases and J by 4 bases. This CDR3 is built from 17 residues. The V gene's germline CDR1 is LNHDA and CDR2 SQIVND (reference sequence). The CDR3: CASSIRDSIERRETQYF. Written as DNA, the CDR3 is TGTGCCAGTAGTATACGGGACAGCATAGAAAGGAGAGAGACCCAGTACTTC.

This clonotype was recorded at least ten times. The rearrangement uses TRBV11-2 and TRBJ2-1; no clear D. CDR1 is SGHAT, CDR2 FQNNGV, per germline. V was pared by 3 bases and J by 10 bases, with 7 bases between. This CDR3 spans 11 amino acids. The DNA of the CDR3 is TGTGCCAGCAGCTTGACTCAGGAGCAGTTCTTC. Translated, it gives CASSLTQEQFF.

In its sample, this clonotype was seen once. A much larger clone differs by one base, so this may be a read error. In nucleotides, the CDR3 is TGTGCCGGCAGTTCCCCGGTCGGGACAGTTCGGGAAAAACTGTTTTTT. Translating gives CAGSSPVGTVREKLFF. The chain employs TRBV28 and TRBJ1-4; 7 bases are shared with TRBD1. The CDR3 extends over 16 amino acids. Germline V gene data show CDR1 as MDHEN and CDR2 as SYDVKM.

This clonotype has ten or more counts. In DNA, the CDR3 is TGTGCCAGCAGCCACGCCTTCGGGACAGCCAATGAAGCTTTCTTT. It codes for CASSHAFGTANEAFF. The chain couples TRBV4-2 to TRBJ1-1; 7 bases map to TRBD1. J was trimmed by 7 bases and V by 3 bases; bases with no gene match: 11. CDR1 is LGHNA, CDR2 YNFKEQ, per germline. The CDR3 is made up of 15 amino acids.

A word on this clonotype: Given a much more abundant clone one base away, this may be a read error. The rearrangement links TRBV7-9 to TRBJ2-5; 7 bases agree with TRBD1. Near its end, the DNA agrees better with TRBJ2-1, so the J call may be wrong. Germline CDR1 is SEHNR and CDR2 is FQNEAQ (reference sequence). This CDR3 contains 15 residues. DNA for the CDR3: TGTGCCAGCAGTTCGGGACAGAGGACCCACAATGAGCAGTTCTTC. Translated: CASSSGQRTHNEQFF.